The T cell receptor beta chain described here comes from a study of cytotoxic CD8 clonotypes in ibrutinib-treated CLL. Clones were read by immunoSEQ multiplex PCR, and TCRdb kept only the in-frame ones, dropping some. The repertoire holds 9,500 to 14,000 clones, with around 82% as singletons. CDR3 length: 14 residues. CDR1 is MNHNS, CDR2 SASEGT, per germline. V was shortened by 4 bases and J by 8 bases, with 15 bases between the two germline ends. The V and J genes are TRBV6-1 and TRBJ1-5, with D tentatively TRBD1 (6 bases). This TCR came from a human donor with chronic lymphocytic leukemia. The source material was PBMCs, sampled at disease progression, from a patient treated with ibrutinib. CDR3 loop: CASSVEWGREPQHF. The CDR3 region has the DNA TGTGCCAGCAGTGTGGAGTGGGGGCGCGAGCCCCAGCATTTT.